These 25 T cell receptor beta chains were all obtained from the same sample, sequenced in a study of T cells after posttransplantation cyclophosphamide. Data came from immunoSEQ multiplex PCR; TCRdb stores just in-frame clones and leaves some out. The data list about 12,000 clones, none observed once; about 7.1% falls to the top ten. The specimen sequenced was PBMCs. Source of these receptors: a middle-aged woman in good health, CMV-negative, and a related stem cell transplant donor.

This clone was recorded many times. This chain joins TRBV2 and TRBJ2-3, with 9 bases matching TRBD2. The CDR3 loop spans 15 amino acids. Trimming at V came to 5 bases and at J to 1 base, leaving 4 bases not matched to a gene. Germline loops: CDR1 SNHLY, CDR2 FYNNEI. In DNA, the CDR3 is TGTGCCAGCAGTTTGGGACTAGCAGGCACAGATACGCAGTATTTT. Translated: CASSLGLAGTDTQYF.

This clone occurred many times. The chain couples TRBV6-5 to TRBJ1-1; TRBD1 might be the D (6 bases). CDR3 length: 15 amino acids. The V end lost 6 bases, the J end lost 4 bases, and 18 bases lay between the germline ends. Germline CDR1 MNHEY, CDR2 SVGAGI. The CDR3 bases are TGTGCCAGCAGAAAACCCGGGGGCGGGGGCACTGAAGCTTTCTTT. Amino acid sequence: CASRKPGGGGTEAFF.

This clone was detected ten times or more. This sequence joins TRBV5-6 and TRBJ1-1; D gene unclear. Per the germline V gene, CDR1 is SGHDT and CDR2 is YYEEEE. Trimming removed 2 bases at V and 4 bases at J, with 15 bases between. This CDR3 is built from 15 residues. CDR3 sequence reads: CASSFRLARGTEAFF. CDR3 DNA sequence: TGTGCCAGCAGCTTTCGGTTAGCGCGGGGCACTGAAGCTTTCTTT.

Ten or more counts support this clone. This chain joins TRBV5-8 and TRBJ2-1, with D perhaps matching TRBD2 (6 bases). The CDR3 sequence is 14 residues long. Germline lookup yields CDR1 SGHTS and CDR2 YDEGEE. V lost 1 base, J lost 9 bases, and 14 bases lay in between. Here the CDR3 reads CASSLSAGRFEQFF. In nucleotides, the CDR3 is TGTGCCAGCAGCTTGTCTGCGGGGCGTTTTGAGCAGTTCTTC.

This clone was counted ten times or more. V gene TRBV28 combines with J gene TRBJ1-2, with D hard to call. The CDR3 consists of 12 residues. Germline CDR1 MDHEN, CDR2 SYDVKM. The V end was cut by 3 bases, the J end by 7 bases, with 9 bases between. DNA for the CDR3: TGTGCCAGCAGTTTGACCCCGGGTGGCTACACCTTC. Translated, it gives CASSLTPGGYTF.

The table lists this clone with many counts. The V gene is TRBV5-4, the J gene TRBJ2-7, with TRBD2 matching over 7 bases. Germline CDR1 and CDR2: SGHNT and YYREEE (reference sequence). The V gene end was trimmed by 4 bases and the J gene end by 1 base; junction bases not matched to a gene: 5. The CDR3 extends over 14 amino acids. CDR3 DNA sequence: TGTGCCAGCAGCCTGATGGGGGGGTCCTACGAGCAGTACTTC. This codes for CASSLMGGSYEQYF. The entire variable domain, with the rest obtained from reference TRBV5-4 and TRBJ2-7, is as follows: ETGVTQSPTHLIKTRGQQVTLRCSSQSGHNTVSWYQQALGQGPQFIFQYYREEENGRGNFPPRFSGLQFPNYSSELNVNALELDDSALYLCASSLMGGSYEQYFGPGTRLTVT.

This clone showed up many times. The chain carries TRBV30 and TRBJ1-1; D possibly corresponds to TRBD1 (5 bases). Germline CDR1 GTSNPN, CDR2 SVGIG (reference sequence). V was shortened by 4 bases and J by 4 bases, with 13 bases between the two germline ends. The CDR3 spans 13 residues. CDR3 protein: CAWNKQVGTEAFF. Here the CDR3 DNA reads TGTGCCTGGAATAAACAGGTGGGCACTGAAGCTTTCTTT.

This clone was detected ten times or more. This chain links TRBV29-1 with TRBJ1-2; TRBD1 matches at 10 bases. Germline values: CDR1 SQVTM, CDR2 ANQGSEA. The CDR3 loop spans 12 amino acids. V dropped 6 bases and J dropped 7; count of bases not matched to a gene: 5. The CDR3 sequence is CSVVTGGTGYTF. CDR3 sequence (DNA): TGCAGCGTCGTGACAGGGGGCACTGGCTACACCTTC. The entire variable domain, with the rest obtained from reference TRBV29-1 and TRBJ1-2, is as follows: SAVISQKPSRDICQRGTSLTIQCQVDSQVTMMFWYRQQPGQSLTLIATANQGSEATYESGFVIDKFPISRPNLTFSTLTVSNMSPEDSSIYLCSVVTGGTGYTFGSGTRLTVV.

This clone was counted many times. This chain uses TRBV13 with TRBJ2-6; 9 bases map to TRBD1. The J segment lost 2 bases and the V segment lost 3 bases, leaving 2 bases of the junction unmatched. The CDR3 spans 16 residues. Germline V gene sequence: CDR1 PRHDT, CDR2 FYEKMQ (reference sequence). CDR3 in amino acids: CASSFRDRAGANVLTF. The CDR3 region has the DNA TGTGCCAGCAGCTTCCGGGACAGGGCTGGGGCCAACGTCCTGACTTTC.

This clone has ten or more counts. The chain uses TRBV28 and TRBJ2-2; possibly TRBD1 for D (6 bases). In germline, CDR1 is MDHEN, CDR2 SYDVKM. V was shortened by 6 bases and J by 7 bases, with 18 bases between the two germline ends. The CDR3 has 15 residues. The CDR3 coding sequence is TGTGCCAGCAGCCCGATAAGCTGGGACATCGGGGAGCTGTTTTTT. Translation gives CASSPISWDIGELFF.

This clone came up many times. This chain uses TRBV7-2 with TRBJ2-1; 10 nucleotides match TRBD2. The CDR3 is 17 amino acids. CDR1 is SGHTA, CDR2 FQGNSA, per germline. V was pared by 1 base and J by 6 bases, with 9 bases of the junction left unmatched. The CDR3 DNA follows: TGTGCCAGCAGCTTAGGGGCTAGCGGGAGATTCGCCAATGAGCAGTTCTTC. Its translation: CASSLGASGRFANEQFF. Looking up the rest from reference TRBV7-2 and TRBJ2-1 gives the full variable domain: GAGVSQSPSNKVTEKGKDVELRCDPISGHTALYWYRQSLGQGLEFLIYFQGNSAPDKSGLPSDRFSAERTGGSVSTLTIQRTQQEDSAVYLCASSLGASGRFANEQFFGPGTRLTVL.

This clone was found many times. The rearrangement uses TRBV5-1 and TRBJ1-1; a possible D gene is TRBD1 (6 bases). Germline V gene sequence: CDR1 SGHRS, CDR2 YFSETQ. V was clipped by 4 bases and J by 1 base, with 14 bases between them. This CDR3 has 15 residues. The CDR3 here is CASSAATGSNTEAFF. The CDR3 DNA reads TGCGCCAGCAGCGCGGCTACAGGGTCGAACACTGAAGCTTTCTTT.

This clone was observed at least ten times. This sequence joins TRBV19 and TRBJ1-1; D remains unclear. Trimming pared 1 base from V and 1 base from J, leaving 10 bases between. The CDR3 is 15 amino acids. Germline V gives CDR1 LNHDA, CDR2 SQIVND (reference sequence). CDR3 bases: TGTGCCAGTAGTATAGGACGGGGTTCGAACACTGAAGCTTTCTTT. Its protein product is CASSIGRGSNTEAFF.

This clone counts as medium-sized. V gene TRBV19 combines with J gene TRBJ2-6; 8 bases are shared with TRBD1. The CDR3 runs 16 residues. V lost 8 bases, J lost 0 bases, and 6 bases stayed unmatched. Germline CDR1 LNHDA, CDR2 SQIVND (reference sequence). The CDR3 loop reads CASYRGSFSGANVLTF. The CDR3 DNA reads TGTGCCAGTTACAGGGGGAGCTTCTCTGGGGCCAACGTCCTGACTTTC.

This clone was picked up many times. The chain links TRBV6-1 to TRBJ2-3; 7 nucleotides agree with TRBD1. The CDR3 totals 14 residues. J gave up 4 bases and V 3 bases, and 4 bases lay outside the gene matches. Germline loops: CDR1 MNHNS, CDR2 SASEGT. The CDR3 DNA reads TGTGCCAGCAGTGAGACAGGGAAGGCAGATACGCAGTATTTT. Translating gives CASSETGKADTQYF.

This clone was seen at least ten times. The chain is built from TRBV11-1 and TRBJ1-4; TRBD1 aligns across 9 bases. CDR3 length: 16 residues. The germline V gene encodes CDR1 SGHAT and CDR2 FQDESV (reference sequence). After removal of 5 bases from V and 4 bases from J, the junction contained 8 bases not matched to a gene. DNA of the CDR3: TGTGCCAGCAGCGAACATACGGGACAGGGTAATGAAAAACTGTTTTTT. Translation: CASSEHTGQGNEKLFF.

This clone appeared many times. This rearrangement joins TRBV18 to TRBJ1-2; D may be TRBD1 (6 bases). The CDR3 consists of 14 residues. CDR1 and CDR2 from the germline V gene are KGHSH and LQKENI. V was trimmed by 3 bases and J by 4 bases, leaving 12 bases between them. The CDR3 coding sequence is TGTGCCAGCTCACCTACGGACAGATCCTATGGCTACACCTTC. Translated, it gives CASSPTDRSYGYTF.

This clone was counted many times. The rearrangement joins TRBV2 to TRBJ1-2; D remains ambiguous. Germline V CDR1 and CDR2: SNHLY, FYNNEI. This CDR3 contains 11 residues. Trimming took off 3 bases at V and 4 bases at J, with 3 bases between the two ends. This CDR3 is CASSDIYGYTF. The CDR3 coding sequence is TGTGCCAGCAGTGACATCTATGGCTACACCTTC.

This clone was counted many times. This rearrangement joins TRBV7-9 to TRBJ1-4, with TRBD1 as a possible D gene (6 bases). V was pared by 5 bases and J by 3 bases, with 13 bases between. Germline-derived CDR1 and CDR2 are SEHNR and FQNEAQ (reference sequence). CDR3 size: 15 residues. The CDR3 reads CASSPVGGANEKLFF. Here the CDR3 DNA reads TGTGCCAGCAGCCCGGTAGGGGGGGCTAATGAAAAACTGTTTTTT.

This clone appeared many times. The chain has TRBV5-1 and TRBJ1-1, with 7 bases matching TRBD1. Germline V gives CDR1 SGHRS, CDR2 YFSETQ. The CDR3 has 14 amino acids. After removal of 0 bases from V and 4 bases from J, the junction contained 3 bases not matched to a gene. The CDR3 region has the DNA TGCGCCAGCAGCTTGGACCCAGGGGGCACTGAAGCTTTCTTT. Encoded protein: CASSLDPGGTEAFF.

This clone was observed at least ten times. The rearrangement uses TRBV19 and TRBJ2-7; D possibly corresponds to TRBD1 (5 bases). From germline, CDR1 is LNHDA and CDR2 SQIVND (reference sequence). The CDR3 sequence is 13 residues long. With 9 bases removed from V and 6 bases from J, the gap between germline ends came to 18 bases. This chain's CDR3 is CASKMGGQLEQYF. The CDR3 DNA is TGTGCCAGCAAAATGGGCGGACAACTCGAGCAGTACTTC.

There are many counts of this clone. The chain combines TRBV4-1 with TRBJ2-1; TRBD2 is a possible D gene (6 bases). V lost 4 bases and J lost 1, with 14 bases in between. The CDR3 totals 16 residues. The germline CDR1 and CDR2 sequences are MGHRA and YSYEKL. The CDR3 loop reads CASSPHRTNSYNEQFF. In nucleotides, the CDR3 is TGCGCCAGCAGCCCACATAGGACTAATTCCTACAATGAGCAGTTCTTC.

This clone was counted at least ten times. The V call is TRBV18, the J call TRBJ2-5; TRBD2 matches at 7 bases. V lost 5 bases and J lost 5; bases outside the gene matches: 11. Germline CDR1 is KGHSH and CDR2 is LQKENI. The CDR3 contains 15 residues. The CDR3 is CASSSRPREGETQYF. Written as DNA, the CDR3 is TGTGCCAGCTCATCACGGCCGAGGGAGGGGGAGACCCAGTACTTC.

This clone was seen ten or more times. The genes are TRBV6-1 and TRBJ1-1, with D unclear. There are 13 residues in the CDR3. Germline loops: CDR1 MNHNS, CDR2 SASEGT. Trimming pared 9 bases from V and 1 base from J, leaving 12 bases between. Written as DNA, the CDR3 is TGTGCCAGTTCATTCGAACAGAACACTGAAGCTTTCTTT. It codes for CASSFEQNTEAFF.

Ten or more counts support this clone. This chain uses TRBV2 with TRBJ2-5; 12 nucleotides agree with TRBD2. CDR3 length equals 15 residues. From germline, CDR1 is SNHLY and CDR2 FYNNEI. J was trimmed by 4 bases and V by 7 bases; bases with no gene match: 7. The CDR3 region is CASISSGGAGETQYF. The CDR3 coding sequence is TGTGCCAGCATTTCTAGCGGGGGGGCAGGAGAGACCCAGTACTTC.